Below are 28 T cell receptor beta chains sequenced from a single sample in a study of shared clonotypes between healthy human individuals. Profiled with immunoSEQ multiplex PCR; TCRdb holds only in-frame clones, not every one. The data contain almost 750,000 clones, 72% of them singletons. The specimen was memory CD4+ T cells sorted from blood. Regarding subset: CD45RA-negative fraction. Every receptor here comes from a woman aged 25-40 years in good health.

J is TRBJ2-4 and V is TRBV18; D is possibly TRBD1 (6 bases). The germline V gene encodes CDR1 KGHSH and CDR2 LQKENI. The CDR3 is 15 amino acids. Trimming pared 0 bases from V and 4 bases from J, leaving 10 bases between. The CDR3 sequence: CASSPPGTPKNIQYF. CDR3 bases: TGTGCCAGCTCACCACCCGGGACACCAAAAAACATTCAGTACTTC. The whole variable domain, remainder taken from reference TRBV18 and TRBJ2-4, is NAGVMQNPRHLVRRRGQEARLRCSPMKGHSHVYWYRQLPEEGLKFMVYLQKENIIDESGMPKERFSAEFPKEGPSILRIQQVVRGDSAAYFCASSPPGTPKNIQYFGAGTRLSVL.

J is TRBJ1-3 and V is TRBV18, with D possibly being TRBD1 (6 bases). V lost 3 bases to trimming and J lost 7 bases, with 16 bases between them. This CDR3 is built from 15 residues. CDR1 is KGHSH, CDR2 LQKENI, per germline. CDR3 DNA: TGTGCCAGCTCACCCGGCAGGGGAGACAGGAACACCATATATTTT. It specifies CASSPGRGDRNTIYF. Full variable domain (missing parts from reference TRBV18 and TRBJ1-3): NAGVMQNPRHLVRRRGQEARLRCSPMKGHSHVYWYRQLPEEGLKFMVYLQKENIIDESGMPKERFSAEFPKEGPSILRIQQVVRGDSAAYFCASSPGRGDRNTIYFGEGSWLTVV.

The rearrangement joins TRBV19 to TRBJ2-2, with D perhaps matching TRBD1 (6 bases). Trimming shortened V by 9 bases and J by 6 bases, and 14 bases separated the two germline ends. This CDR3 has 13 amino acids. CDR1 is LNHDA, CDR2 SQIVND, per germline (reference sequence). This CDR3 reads CASSHRDPGELFF. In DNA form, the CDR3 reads TGTGCCAGCTCCCACAGGGACCCCGGGGAGCTGTTTTTT.

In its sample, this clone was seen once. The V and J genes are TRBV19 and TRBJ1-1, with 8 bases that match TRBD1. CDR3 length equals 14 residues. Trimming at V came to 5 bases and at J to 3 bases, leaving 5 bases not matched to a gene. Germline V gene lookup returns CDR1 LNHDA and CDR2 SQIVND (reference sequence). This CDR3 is CASSHRGRDTEAFF. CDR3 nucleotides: TGTGCCAGTAGTCACAGGGGGAGGGACACTGAAGCTTTCTTT.

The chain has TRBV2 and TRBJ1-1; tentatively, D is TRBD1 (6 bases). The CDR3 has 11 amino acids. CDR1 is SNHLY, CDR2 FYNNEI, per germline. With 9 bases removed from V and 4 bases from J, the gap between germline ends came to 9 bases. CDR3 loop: CASTGFTEAFF. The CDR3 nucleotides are TGTGCCAGTACAGGGTTCACTGAAGCTTTCTTT.

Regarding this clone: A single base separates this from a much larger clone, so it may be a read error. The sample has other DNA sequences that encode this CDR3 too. CDR3 region: CASSLGSSYNEQFF. In DNA form, the CDR3 reads TGCGCCAGCAGCTTGGGTAGCTCCTACAATGAGCAGTTCTTC. V and J are TRBV5-1 and TRBJ2-1; D unresolved. V gave up 0 bases and J gave up 0 bases, with 4 bases separating them. CDR1 is SGHRS and CDR2 is YFSETQ in the germline V gene. CDR3 size: 14 residues.

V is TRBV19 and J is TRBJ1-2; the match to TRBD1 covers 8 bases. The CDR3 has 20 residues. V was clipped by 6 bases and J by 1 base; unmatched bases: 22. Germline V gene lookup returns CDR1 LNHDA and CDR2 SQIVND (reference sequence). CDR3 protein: CASRGPSGQVLGGHNYGYTF. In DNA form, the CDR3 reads TGTGCCAGTAGGGGACCCTCGGGACAGGTGCTGGGGGGCCATAACTATGGCTACACCTTC.

CDR3 in DNA: TGTGCCAGCAGTACCCACTCCCGGGCCAGCTACGAGCAGTACTTC. It codes for CASSTHSRASYEQYF. This rearrangement joins TRBV28 to TRBJ2-7; D unclear. Germline V CDR1 and CDR2: MDHEN, SYDVKM. The CDR3 has 15 amino acids. Trimming left V 5 bases short and J 3 bases short, with 17 bases between. Using reference TRBV28 and TRBJ2-7 for the parts outside the CDR3, the full variable domain is DVKVTQSSRYLVKRTGEKVFLECVQDMDHENMFWYRQDPGLGLRLIYFSYDVKMKEKGDIPEGYSVSREKKERFSLILESASTNQTSMYLCASSTHSRASYEQYFGPGTRLTVT.

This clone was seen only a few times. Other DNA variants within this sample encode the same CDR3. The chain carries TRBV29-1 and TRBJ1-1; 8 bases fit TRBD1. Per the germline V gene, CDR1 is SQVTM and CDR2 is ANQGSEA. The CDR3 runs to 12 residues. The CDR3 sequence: CSVDRGGTEAFF. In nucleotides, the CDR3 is TGCAGTGTAGACAGGGGAGGGACTGAAGCTTTCTTT.

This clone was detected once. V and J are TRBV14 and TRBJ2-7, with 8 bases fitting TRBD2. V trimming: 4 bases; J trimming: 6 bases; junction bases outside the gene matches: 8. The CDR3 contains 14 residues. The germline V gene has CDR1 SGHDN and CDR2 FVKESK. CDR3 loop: CASSPGLAPREQYF. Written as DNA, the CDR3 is TGTGCCAGCAGCCCCGGACTAGCCCCTCGCGAGCAGTACTTC.

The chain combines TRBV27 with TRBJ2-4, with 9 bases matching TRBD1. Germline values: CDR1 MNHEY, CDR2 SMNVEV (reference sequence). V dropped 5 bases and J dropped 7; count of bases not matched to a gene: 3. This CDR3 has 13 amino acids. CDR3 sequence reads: CASSGTGWNIQYF. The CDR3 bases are TGTGCCAGCAGTGGGACAGGGTGGAACATTCAGTACTTC.

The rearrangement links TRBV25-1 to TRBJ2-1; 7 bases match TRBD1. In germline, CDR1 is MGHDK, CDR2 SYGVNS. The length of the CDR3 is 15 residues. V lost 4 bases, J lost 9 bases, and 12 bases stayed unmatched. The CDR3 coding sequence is TGTGCCAGCAGTGCTACGGCAGGGGGAGCGAGTGAGCAGTTCTTC. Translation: CASSATAGGASEQFF. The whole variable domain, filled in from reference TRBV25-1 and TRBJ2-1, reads EADIYQTPRYLVIGTGKKITLECSQTMGHDKMYWYQQDPGMELHLIHYSYGVNSTEKGDLSSESTVSRIRTEHFPLTLESARPSHTSQYLCASSATAGGASEQFFGPGTRLTVL.

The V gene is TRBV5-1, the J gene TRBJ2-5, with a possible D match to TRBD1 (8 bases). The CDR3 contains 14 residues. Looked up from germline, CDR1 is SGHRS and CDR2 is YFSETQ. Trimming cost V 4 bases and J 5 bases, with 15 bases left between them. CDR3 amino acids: CASSTDRGGETQYF. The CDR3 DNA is TGCGCCAGCAGCACCGACAGGGGAGGGGAGACCCAGTACTTC.

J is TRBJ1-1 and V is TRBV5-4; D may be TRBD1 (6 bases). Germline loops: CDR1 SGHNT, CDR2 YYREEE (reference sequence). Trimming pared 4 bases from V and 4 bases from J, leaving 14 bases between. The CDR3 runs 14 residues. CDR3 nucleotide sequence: TGTGCCAGCAGCCCAATACAGGGTGGCACTGAAGCTTTCTTT. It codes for CASSPIQGGTEAFF.

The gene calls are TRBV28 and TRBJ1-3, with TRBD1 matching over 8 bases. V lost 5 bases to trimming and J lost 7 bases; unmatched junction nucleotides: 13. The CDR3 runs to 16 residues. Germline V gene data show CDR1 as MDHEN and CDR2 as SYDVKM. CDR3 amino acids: CASSPDRGTGWNTIYF. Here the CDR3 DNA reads TGTGCCAGCAGTCCCGACAGGGGAACGGGCTGGAACACCATATATTTT. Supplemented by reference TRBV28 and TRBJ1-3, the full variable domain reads DVKVTQSSRYLVKRTGEKVFLECVQDMDHENMFWYRQDPGLGLRLIYFSYDVKMKEKGDIPEGYSVSREKKERFSLILESASTNQTSMYLCASSPDRGTGWNTIYFGEGSWLTVV.

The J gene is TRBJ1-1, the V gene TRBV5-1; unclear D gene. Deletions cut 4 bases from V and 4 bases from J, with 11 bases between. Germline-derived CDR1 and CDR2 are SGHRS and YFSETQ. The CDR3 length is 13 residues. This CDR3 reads CASSQTHSTEAFF. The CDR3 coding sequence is TGCGCCAGCAGCCAGACACACTCCACTGAAGCTTTCTTT.

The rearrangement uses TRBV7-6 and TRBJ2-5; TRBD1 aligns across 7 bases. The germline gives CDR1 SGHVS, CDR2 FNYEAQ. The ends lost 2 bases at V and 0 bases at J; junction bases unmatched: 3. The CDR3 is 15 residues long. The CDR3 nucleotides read TGTGCCAGCAGCTTATTCAGGGGGTACCAAGAGACCCAGTACTTC. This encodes CASSLFRGYQETQYF. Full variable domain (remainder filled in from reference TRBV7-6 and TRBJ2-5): GAGVSQSPRYKVTKRGQDVALRCDPISGHVSLYWYRQALGQGPEFLTYFNYEAQQDKSGLPNDRFSAERPEGSISTLTIQRTEQRDSAMYRCASSLFRGYQETQYFGPGTRLLVL.

The CDR3 nucleotides read TGTGCCAGCAGCGTAGGCCGGGTCGCAGAAGGGACCCAGTACTTC. It translates to CASSVGRVAEGTQYF. J is TRBJ2-5 and V is TRBV9, with no clear D. V dropped 0 bases and J dropped 7 bases, with 16 bases sitting between them. CDR1 SGDLS and CDR2 YYNGEE come from the germline V gene. There are 15 residues in the CDR3.

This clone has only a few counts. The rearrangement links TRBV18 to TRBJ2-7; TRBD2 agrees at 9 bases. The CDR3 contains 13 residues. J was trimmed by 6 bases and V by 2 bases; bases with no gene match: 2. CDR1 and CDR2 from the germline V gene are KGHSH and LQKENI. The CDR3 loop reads CASSPGGRVEQYF. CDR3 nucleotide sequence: TGTGCCAGCTCACCAGGCGGGAGGGTCGAGCAGTACTTC.

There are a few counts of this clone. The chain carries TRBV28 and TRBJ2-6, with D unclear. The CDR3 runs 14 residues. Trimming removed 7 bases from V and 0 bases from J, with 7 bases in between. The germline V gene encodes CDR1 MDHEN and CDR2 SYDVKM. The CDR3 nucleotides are TGTGCCAGCACAGTTCGCTCTGGGGCCAACGTCCTGACTTTC. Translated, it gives CASTVRSGANVLTF.

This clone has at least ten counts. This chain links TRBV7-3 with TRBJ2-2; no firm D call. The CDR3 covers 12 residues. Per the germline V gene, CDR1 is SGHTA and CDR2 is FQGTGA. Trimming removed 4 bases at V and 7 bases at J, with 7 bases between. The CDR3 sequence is CASSYVNGELFF. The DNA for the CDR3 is TGTGCCAGCAGCTACGTTAACGGGGAGCTGTTTTTT.

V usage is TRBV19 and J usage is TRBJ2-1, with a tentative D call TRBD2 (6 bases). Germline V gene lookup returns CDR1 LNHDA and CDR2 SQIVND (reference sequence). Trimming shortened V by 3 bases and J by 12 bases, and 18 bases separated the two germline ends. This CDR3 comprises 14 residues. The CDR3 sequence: CASSIGVSGRGQFF. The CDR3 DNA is TGTGCCAGTAGTATCGGAGTCTCCGGGAGAGGGCAGTTCTTC.

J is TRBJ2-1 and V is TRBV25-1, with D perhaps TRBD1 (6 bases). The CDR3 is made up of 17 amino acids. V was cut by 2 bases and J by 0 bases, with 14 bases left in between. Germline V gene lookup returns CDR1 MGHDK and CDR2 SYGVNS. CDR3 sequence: CASSEPMTGHSYNEQFF. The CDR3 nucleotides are TGTGCCAGCAGTGAACCAATGACGGGACACTCCTACAATGAGCAGTTCTTC.

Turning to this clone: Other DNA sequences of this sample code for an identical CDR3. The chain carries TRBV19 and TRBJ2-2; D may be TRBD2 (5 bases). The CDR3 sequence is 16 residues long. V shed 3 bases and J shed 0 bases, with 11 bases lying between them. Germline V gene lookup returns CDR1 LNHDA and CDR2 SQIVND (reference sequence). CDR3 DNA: TGTGCCAGTAGTATTCGGACCGGGGCGAACACCGGGGAGCTGTTTTTT. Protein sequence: CASSIRTGANTGELFF.

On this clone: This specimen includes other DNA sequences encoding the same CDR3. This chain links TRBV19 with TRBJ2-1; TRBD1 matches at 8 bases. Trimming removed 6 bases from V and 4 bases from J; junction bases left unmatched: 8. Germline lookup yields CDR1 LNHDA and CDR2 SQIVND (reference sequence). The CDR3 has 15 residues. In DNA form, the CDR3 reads TGTGCCAGTAGGCTAGGGGGGACAGGATACAATGAGCAGTTCTTC. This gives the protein CASRLGGTGYNEQFF.

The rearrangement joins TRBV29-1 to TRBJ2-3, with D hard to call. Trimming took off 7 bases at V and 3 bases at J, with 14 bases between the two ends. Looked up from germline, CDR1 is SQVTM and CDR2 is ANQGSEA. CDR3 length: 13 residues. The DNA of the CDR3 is TGCAGCGACGTGAGACTCGGGACAGATACGCAGTATTTT. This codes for CSDVRLGTDTQYF.

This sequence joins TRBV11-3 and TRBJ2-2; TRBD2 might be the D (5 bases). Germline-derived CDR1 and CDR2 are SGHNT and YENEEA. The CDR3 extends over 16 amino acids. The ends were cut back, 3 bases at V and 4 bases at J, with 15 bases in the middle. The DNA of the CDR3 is TGTGCCAGCAGCTTGGTTTTCAGAGGAGGCACCGGGGAGCTGTTTTTT. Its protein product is CASSLVFRGGTGELFF.

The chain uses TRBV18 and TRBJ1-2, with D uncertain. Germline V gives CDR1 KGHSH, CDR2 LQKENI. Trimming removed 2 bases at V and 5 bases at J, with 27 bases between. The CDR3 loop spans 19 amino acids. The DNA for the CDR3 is TGTGCCAGCTCACCAAGAAGTGGTCTGCCGGTCGGGGTATCGTATGGCTACACCTTC. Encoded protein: CASSPRSGLPVGVSYGYTF.